These 13 T cell receptor beta chains originate from one sample sequenced in a study of regulatory T cells in long-lasting Graves disease. Regarding time point: newly diagnosed GD, antithyroid drugs for less than 3 months. PBMCs were the source of the RNA used for TCR sequencing. CDR3-region Arm-PCR and iRepertoire HTBI primers produced the TCR beta libraries. Using its own MiXCR run on the multiplex PCR reads, TCRdb lists one record per CDR3 protein. The table lists some 250,000 distinct CDR3 sequences, 18% of them singletons. In addition, the sample was reused for a study of T cells in Graves' hyperthyroidism and ophthalmopathy.

The specimen comprised peripheral blood mononuclear cells (PBMCs), sampled at new diagnosis, from a patient treated with antithyroid drugs. The receptors were gathered from a woman in her 30s with Graves disease.

This clonotype has more than one count but fewer than ten. This chain uses TRBV6-2 or TRBV6-3 with TRBJ1-4, with D unresolved. Germline values: CDR1 MNHEY, CDR2 SVGEGT. The CDR3 loop spans 17 amino acids. V was clipped by 0 bases and J by 14 bases, with 25 bases between them. The chain's CDR3 is CASSYSRSTTGSYWLFF. In DNA form, the CDR3 reads TGTGCCAGCAGTTACTCGCGATCGACAACGGGGTCATACTGGCTGTTTTTT.

This clonotype has ten or more counts. The genes are TRBV5-1 and TRBJ1-6; TRBD1 agrees at 10 bases. The CDR3 is 15 amino acids. Germline V gives CDR1 SGHRS, CDR2 YFSETQ. V dropped 4 bases and J dropped 8; count of bases not matched to a gene: 6. For the CDR3, the DNA is TGCGCCAGCAGCGAGAGGACAGGGGGTTATTCACCCCTCCACTTT. It encodes CASSERTGGYSPLHF.

This clonotype was detected only a few times. The chain employs TRBV11-2 and TRBJ2-3; 7 bases match TRBD2. This CDR3 has 15 residues. V shed 1 base and J 2 bases; nucleotides not matched to a gene: 3. Per the germline V gene, CDR1 is SGHAT and CDR2 is FQNNGV. CDR3 sequence: CASSLVGGITDTQYF. DNA for the CDR3: TGTGCCAGCAGCTTAGTCGGGGGGATCACAGATACGCAGTATTTT.

This clonotype was counted ten times or more. The chain uses TRBV4-1 and TRBJ2-7; the match to TRBD2 covers 8 bases. Trimming cost V 5 bases and J 2 bases; bases outside gene matches: 5. The CDR3 has 14 amino acids. The germline CDR1 and CDR2 sequences are MGHRA and YSYEKL. CDR3 loop: CASSYPGLAYEQYF. DNA for the CDR3: TGCGCCAGCAGCTACCCGGGACTAGCCTACGAGCAGTACTTC.

The sample holds many counts of this clonotype. The chain has TRBV6-1 and TRBJ1-1, with 7 bases that match TRBD1. V lost 7 bases and J lost 6; bases outside the gene matches: 8. This CDR3 contains 13 residues. CDR1 and CDR2 from the germline V gene are MNHNS and SASEGT. The CDR3: CASTQGESAEAFF. The CDR3 region has the DNA TGTGCCAGCACTCAGGGGGAGAGCGCTGAAGCTTTCTTT.

In this sample, this clonotype turned up many times. The chain joins TRBV6-1 to TRBJ1-2, with a possible D match to TRBD1 (5 bases). The V end lost 6 bases, the J end lost 4 bases, and 21 bases lay between the germline ends. The V gene's germline CDR1 is MNHNS and CDR2 SASEGT. The CDR3 is 16 residues long. This chain's CDR3 is CASRLAGGAGIYGYTF. The CDR3 DNA follows: TGTGCCAGCAGACTGGCGGGAGGGGCCGGGATCTATGGCTACACCTTC.

In DNA form, the CDR3 reads TGTGCCAGCAGCCGGGATGGGACCACCGGGGAGCTGTTTTTT. Translation: CASSRDGTTGELFF. The rearrangement links TRBV4-2 to TRBJ2-2; D tentatively fits TRBD1 or TRBD2 (5 bases each). The CDR3 loop spans 14 amino acids. The V end lost 4 bases, the J end lost 4 bases, and 10 bases lay between the germline ends. CDR1 is LGHNA and CDR2 is YNFKEQ in the germline V gene.

Only a few counts were recorded for this clonotype. This sequence joins TRBV19 and TRBJ2-3; 8 nucleotides align to TRBD2. The CDR3 has 15 residues. CDR1 is LNHDA, CDR2 SQIVND, per germline (reference sequence). V dropped 4 bases and J dropped 5; count of bases not matched to a gene: 8. CDR3 region: CASSKGGLVEDTQYF. DNA of the CDR3: TGTGCCAGTAGTAAGGGGGGACTAGTTGAAGATACGCAGTATTTT.

This clonotype occurred many times. The chain joins TRBV6-1 to TRBJ1-2; 7 positions match TRBD1. The germline V gene has CDR1 MNHNS and CDR2 SASEGT. This CDR3 spans 17 amino acids. V was pared by 5 bases and J by 5 bases, with 17 bases of the junction left unmatched. Here the CDR3 DNA reads TGTGCCAGCAGTCACAAACCGGGACAGCCTCCCCTATATGGCTACACCTTC. This encodes CASSHKPGQPPLYGYTF.

This clonotype appeared a single time. The rearrangement links TRBV4-2 to TRBJ2-1; 9 nucleotides match TRBD1. Losses at the gene ends were 5 bases for V and 4 bases for J; bases not matched to a gene: 0. CDR3 length: 13 residues. Per the germline V gene, CDR1 is LGHNA and CDR2 is YNFKEQ. Here the CDR3 DNA reads TGTGCCAGCAGCGACAGGGGGTACAATGAGCAGTTCTTC. Protein product: CASSDRGYNEQFF.

In this sample, this clonotype turned up many times. The CDR3 DNA is TGTGCCAGCAGTCCTCCCGGGATCTCCTACGAGCAGTACTTC. Residues: CASSPPGISYEQYF. V and J are TRBV6-1 and TRBJ2-7; perhaps TRBD2 as D (5 bases). Trimming pared 5 bases from V and 0 bases from J, leaving 11 bases between. CDR1 MNHNS and CDR2 SASEGT come from the germline V gene. The CDR3 sequence is 14 residues long.

J is TRBJ2-3 and V is TRBV7-2; 10 bases fit TRBD2. This CDR3 has 15 amino acids. Trimming cost V 3 bases and J 6 bases; bases outside gene matches: 6. Germline V gives CDR1 SGHTA, CDR2 FQGNSA. The CDR3 DNA is TGTGCCAGCAGCTTCTCTAGCGGGGGATTCGATACGCAGTATTTT. Encoded protein: CASSFSSGGFDTQYF.

This clonotype has ten or more counts. The CDR3 region is CASSLRSTGNTEAFF. The CDR3 coding sequence is TGCGCCAGCAGCTTGCGCTCGACAGGGAACACTGAAGCTTTCTTT. The gene calls are TRBV5-1 and TRBJ1-1; D might be TRBD1 (6 bases). Per germline, CDR1 SGHRS and CDR2 YFSETQ. Deletions cut 1 base from V and 1 base from J, with 11 bases between. The CDR3 runs 15 residues.